Following are 3 T cell receptor beta chains from one sample sequenced in a study of tumor and adjacent non-tumor tissue in lung cancer (dated by TCRdb to the late 2010s). Bulk unsorted tissue served as the source for RNA extraction, and RNA quality was assessed using a NanoDrop ND-1000 and an Agilent 2100. Distant non-tumor tissue taken more than 3 cm from the tumor edge was used as the normal lung sample. Libraries were constructed by multiplex PCR. Reads for this sample came from an Illumina HiSeq 2500. TCRbeta libraries were built by three rounds of nested PCR using primers (Table S4), following protocols modified from ARM-PCR. TCRdb redid the processing of the public reads, applying fastp at Q25 and MiXCR, and retained in-frame beta chains. Each CDR3 protein gets just one entry, which takes the most common genes and DNA from the rows behind it. This sample has about 48,000 distinct CDR3 sequences in its table, and 55% to 65% of those were observed once. The ten biggest clones cover approximately 31% of the sample.

The sample taken for sequencing was distant non-tumor lung tissue. The receptors were sampled from an older woman with non-small cell lung cancer.

This clonotype was detected ten times or more. The J gene is TRBJ2-1, the V gene TRBV6-1; 12 nucleotides agree with TRBD1. J was trimmed by 10 bases and V by 5 bases; bases with no gene match: 3. Germline V gene data show CDR1 as MNHNS and CDR2 as SASEGT. The CDR3 has 13 residues. DNA for the CDR3: TGTGCCAGCAGTAGGGACAGGGGGCGGGAGCAGTTCTTC. It specifies CASSRDRGREQFF.

In its sample, this clonotype was seen many times. The gene calls are TRBV5-1 and TRBJ2-5; 9 bases match TRBD2. The CDR3 runs 15 residues. Germline V gives CDR1 SGHRS, CDR2 YFSETQ. J was trimmed by 4 bases and V by 0 bases; bases with no gene match: 4. The CDR3 coding sequence is TGCGCCAGCAGCTTGGAGGCGGGAGGGGGAGAGACCCAGTACTTC. Translation gives CASSLEAGGGETQYF.

Turning to this clonotype: One end of the junction fails to match germline, which may point to a read error. The chain uses TRBV28 and TRBJ2-5, with no clear D. In germline, CDR1 is MDHEN, CDR2 SYDVKM. The CDR3 totals 17 residues. CDR3 protein: CVSSMTTNKEGQVAQYF. The DNA of the CDR3 is TGTGTCAGCAGCATGACAACCAACAAGGAAGGCCAAGTGGCCCAGTACTTC.